The 16 T cell receptor beta chains presented below share a single source sample, sequenced in a study of vaccination and CD4 T cells after COVID-19. TCRdb ran MiXCR on the PCR reads and lists one entry per CDR3 protein. This table holds approximately 20,000 distinct CDR3 sequences, 60% to 80% found once. The material sequenced was CD4+ T cells from blood, taken before SARS-CoV-2 vaccination. These receptor sequences come from a human donor who had recovered from COVID-19.

The V gene is TRBV6-1, the J gene TRBJ2-5, with TRBD2 as a possible D gene (6 bases). V dropped 5 bases and J dropped 5 bases, with 12 bases sitting between them. The CDR3 length is 13 residues. CDR1 and CDR2 from the germline V gene are MNHNS and SASEGT. The CDR3 loop reads CASSRGERETQYF. CDR3 nucleotide sequence: TGTGCCAGCAGTCGCGGGGAGCGGGAGACCCAGTACTTC.

The chain combines TRBV20-1 with TRBJ2-2, with D possibly matching TRBD2 (6 bases). Germline values: CDR1 DFQATT, CDR2 SNEGSKA (reference sequence). The CDR3 extends over 13 amino acids. The V end lost 5 bases, the J end lost 0 bases, and 7 bases lay between the germline ends. The CDR3 sequence is CSAWRANTGELFF. CDR3 sequence (DNA): TGCAGTGCTTGGAGGGCGAACACCGGGGAGCTGTTTTTT.

The CDR3 loop is CASSLGDRGQPQHF. The CDR3 DNA is TGTGCCAGCAGCTTAGGGGACAGAGGCCAGCCCCAGCATTTT. The gene calls are TRBV7-2 and TRBJ1-5; 7 bases are shared with TRBD1. The CDR3 has 14 amino acids. Per germline, CDR1 SGHTA and CDR2 FQGNSA. V was pared by 1 base and J by 7 bases, with 4 bases of the junction left unmatched.

This clonotype turned up a few times. This chain connects TRBV6-2 or TRBV6-3 to TRBJ1-2; D gene ambiguous. Looked up from germline, CDR1 is MNHEY and CDR2 is SVGEGT. The ends were cut back, 6 bases at V and 6 bases at J, with 20 bases in the middle. The CDR3 sequence is 15 residues long. The CDR3 loop is CASSTIRDPANGYTF. The DNA for the CDR3 is TGTGCCAGCAGCACCATCCGGGATCCAGCCAATGGCTACACCTTC.

The rearrangement joins TRBV10-1 to TRBJ1-5, with 7 bases fitting TRBD1. Germline V gene lookup returns CDR1 WNHNN and CDR2 SYGVQD (reference sequence). This CDR3 has 16 residues. After removal of 3 bases from V and 2 bases from J, the junction contained 7 bases not matched to a gene. The CDR3 DNA reads as TGCGCCAGCAGTGAACCAGGGGGGATCGGCAATCAGCCCCAGCATTTT. Translation gives CASSEPGGIGNQPQHF.

This clonotype is a singleton in its sample. The J gene is TRBJ1-2, the V gene TRBV6-1; D unclear. The CDR3 is made up of 13 amino acids. V lost 6 bases, J lost 4 bases, and 12 bases lay in between. Germline CDR1 reads MNHNS; CDR2 reads SASEGT. CDR3 in DNA: TGTGCCAGCAGAGGCCAGGCCTTCTATGGCTACACCTTC. This gives the protein CASRGQAFYGYTF.

This clonotype was observed once. J is TRBJ2-1 and V is TRBV18, with TRBD2 identical over 9 bases. CDR1 is KGHSH, CDR2 LQKENI, per germline. This CDR3 spans 12 amino acids. CDR3 nucleotides: TGTGCAAGCGGGAGGAACTACAATGAGCAGTTCTTC. It codes for CASGRNYNEQFF.

V gene TRBV19 combines with J gene TRBJ1-1, with 7 bases matching TRBD1. The CDR3 is made up of 13 amino acids. J lost 10 bases, V lost 6 bases, and 11 bases had no gene match. CDR1 and CDR2 (germline): LNHDA, SQIVND (reference sequence). The DNA for the CDR3 is TGTGCCAGTAGAAGTGAAGACAGGGTGGGAGCTTTCTTT. Encoded protein: CASRSEDRVGAFF.

This clonotype was seen more than once but under ten times. The V and J genes are TRBV7-8 and TRBJ2-5; TRBD1 is a possible D gene (6 bases). Germline V CDR1 and CDR2: SGHVS, FQNEAQ. V was shortened by 8 bases and J by 2 bases, with 12 bases between the two germline ends. CDR3 length equals 13 residues. CDR3 loop: CASGTRGQETQYF. The DNA of the CDR3 is TGTGCCAGCGGGACAAGGGGGCAAGAGACCCAGTACTTC. The entire variable domain, with the rest obtained from reference TRBV7-8 and TRBJ2-5, is as follows: GAGVSQSPRYKVAKRGQDVALRCDPISGHVSLFWYQQALGQGPEFLTYFQNEAQLDKSGLPSDRFFAERPEGSVSTLKIQRTQQEDSAVYLCASGTRGQETQYFGPGTRLLVL.

CDR3 coding DNA: TGTGCCAGTAAGAGACAAACGGGGGAAGAGACCCAGTACTTC. This gives the protein CASKRQTGEETQYF. This chain joins TRBV19 and TRBJ2-5, with D possibly TRBD2 on 6 matching bases. From germline, CDR1 is LNHDA and CDR2 SQIVND (reference sequence). The CDR3 loop spans 14 amino acids. Trimming pared 7 bases from V and 3 bases from J, leaving 15 bases between.

CDR3 amino acids: CASSSRQGANTEAFF. The DNA of the CDR3 is TGTGCCAGCAGCTCTCGACAGGGGGCGAACACTGAAGCTTTCTTT. The chain uses TRBV7-6 and TRBJ1-1; 10 bases fit TRBD1. Looked up from germline, CDR1 is SGHVS and CDR2 is FNYEAQ. The V segment lost 4 bases and the J segment 1 base; nucleotides outside the gene matches: 3. The CDR3 contains 15 residues.

A few counts support this clonotype. This chain uses TRBV20-1 with TRBJ2-5; 11 bases align to TRBD2. Trimming at V came to 6 bases and at J to 4 bases, leaving 10 bases not matched to a gene. The germline V gene encodes CDR1 DFQATT and CDR2 SNEGSKA (reference sequence). This CDR3 spans 15 amino acids. The CDR3: CSATELAGVGETQYF. The CDR3 nucleotides read TGCAGTGCCACAGAACTAGCGGGAGTTGGAGAGACCCAGTACTTC.

The J gene is TRBJ2-7, the V gene TRBV20-1; 7 bases map to TRBD2. The CDR3 has 15 amino acids. Germline V gene lookup returns CDR1 DFQATT and CDR2 SNEGSKA (reference sequence). V lost 1 base to trimming and J lost 1 base; unmatched junction nucleotides: 7. This CDR3 reads CSARAPQAGSYEQYF. The CDR3 nucleotides are TGCAGTGCTAGAGCCCCCCAAGCGGGATCCTACGAGCAGTACTTC.

The chain uses TRBV20-1 and TRBJ2-7; D may correspond to TRBD1 or TRBD2 (6 bases each). The CDR3 has 13 residues. CDR1 DFQATT and CDR2 SNEGSKA come from the germline V gene (reference sequence). V lost 4 bases to trimming and J lost 5 bases, with 15 bases between them. The CDR3 here is CSANGGLVNEQYF. The CDR3 DNA follows: TGCAGTGCTAATGGGGGGCTGGTCAACGAGCAGTACTTC.

This clonotype was seen only a few times. The chain recombines TRBV18 with TRBJ2-7; 15 bases align to TRBD2. Germline CDR1 KGHSH, CDR2 LQKENI. This CDR3 contains 17 residues. V lost 2 bases to trimming and J lost 7 bases; unmatched junction nucleotides: 9. CDR3 in amino acids: CASSPLGPGLAGGEQYF. CDR3 sequence (DNA): TGTGCCAGCTCACCATTAGGTCCGGGACTAGCGGGAGGTGAGCAGTACTTC.

The chain is built from TRBV30 and TRBJ1-1; D possibly corresponds to TRBD1 (5 bases). V lost 1 base, J lost 0 bases, and 6 bases lay in between. The CDR3 has 13 residues. Germline V gives CDR1 GTSNPN, CDR2 SVGIG (reference sequence). The CDR3 sequence: CAWSEQVNTEAFF. The CDR3 DNA sequence: TGTGCCTGGAGTGAACAGGTGAACACTGAAGCTTTCTTT.